What follows are 10 T cell receptor beta chains derived from one specimen sequenced in a study of ipilimumab plus nivolumab after autologous stem cell transplantation. The repertoire was sequenced with immunoSEQ multiplex PCR; TCRdb's copy has only in-frame clones and lacks some. There are some 16,000 clones in the sample; around 80% occur only once, and more than 20% lies in the top ten. The source material was PBMCs, sampled in a trial of ipilimumab plus nivolumab as post-transplant consolidation. These receptors were collected from a male donor with diffuse large B-cell lymphoma.

The rearrangement joins TRBV11-2 to TRBJ2-2; no definite D call. The CDR3 sequence is 17 residues long. Per germline, CDR1 SGHAT and CDR2 FQNNGV. V was shortened by 2 bases and J by 4 bases, with 17 bases between the two germline ends. CDR3: CASSLRVGLRSTGELFF. DNA for the CDR3: TGTGCCAGCAGCTTAAGGGTAGGCCTTCGGAGCACCGGGGAGCTGTTTTTT.

This clone turned up a few times. Here the CDR3 DNA reads TGTGCCAGCAGCCCGCTAGAGGGTCCTGAAGCTTTCTTT. Translated, it gives CASSPLEGPEAFF. The chain uses TRBV11-1 and TRBJ1-1, with unresolved D. Germline CDR1 is SGHAT and CDR2 is FQDESV (reference sequence). This CDR3 region has 13 residues. Trimming cost V 5 bases and J 6 bases, with 13 bases left between them.

The genes are TRBV6-5 and TRBJ2-7, with D perhaps assigned TRBD1 or TRBD2 (5 bases each). Looked up from germline, CDR1 is MNHEY and CDR2 is SVGAGI. V lost 6 bases and J lost 6, with 18 bases in between. This CDR3 is built from 14 residues. The CDR3 DNA is TGTGCCAGCAGCCAAGAGGGACGAGTGGGCGAGCAGTACTTC. Amino acids: CASSQEGRVGEQYF.

J is TRBJ2-5 and V is TRBV18; 7 bases map to TRBD1. From germline, CDR1 is KGHSH and CDR2 LQKENI. Trimming cost V 3 bases and J 0 bases; bases outside gene matches: 1. CDR3 length: 14 amino acids. CDR3 loop: CASSPGQYQETQYF. The DNA for the CDR3 is TGTGCCAGCTCACCGGGACAGTACCAAGAGACCCAGTACTTC. Looking up the rest from reference TRBV18 and TRBJ2-5 gives the full variable domain: NAGVMQNPRHLVRRRGQEARLRCSPMKGHSHVYWYRQLPEEGLKFMVYLQKENIIDESGMPKERFSAEFPKEGPSILRIQQVVRGDSAAYFCASSPGQYQETQYFGPGTRLLVL.

This chain links TRBV7-9 with TRBJ1-1; 8 bases match TRBD1. With 5 bases clipped from V and 4 bases from J, the junction kept 3 bases outside the gene matches. The CDR3 extends over 13 amino acids. Germline CDR1 is SEHNR and CDR2 is FQNEAQ (reference sequence). The CDR3 DNA sequence: TGTGCCAGCAGCACGGACAGGGTCACTGAAGCTTTCTTT. Protein sequence: CASSTDRVTEAFF. Complete variable domain (other parts from reference TRBV7-9 and TRBJ1-1): DTGVSQNPRHKITKRGQNVTFRCDPISEHNRLYWYRQTLGQGPEFLTYFQNEAQLEKSRLLSDRFSAERPKGSFSTLEIQRTEQGDSAMYLCASSTDRVTEAFFGQGTRLTVV.

The chain uses TRBV6-6 and TRBJ2-7; a possible D gene is TRBD1 (6 bases). Germline values: CDR1 MNHNY, CDR2 SVGAGI (reference sequence). V dropped 2 bases and J dropped 3 bases, with 11 bases sitting between them. This CDR3 spans 14 amino acids. The CDR3: CASSYPQGNYEQYF. DNA for the CDR3: TGTGCCAGCAGTTACCCACAGGGAAACTACGAGCAGTACTTC.

The chain has TRBV27 and TRBJ2-7; TRBD2 agrees at 7 bases. The CDR3 totals 15 residues. With V trimmed by 5 bases and J by 2 bases, 9 bases remained unmatched. The germline V gene has CDR1 MNHEY and CDR2 SMNVEV (reference sequence). The CDR3 DNA follows: TGTGCCAGCAGTCCCCGTGCCGGGAGGACCTACGAGCAGTACTTC. Translation: CASSPRAGRTYEQYF.

The V and J genes are TRBV4-1 and TRBJ1-6; tentatively, D is TRBD1 (5 bases). The CDR3 runs to 16 residues. V gave up 3 bases and J gave up 7 bases, with 16 bases separating them. Germline CDR1 is MGHRA and CDR2 is YSYEKL. The CDR3 DNA follows: TGCGCCAGCAGCCATGTGCTGGACACTTTAAATTCACCCCTCCACTTT. Its protein product is CASSHVLDTLNSPLHF.

The CDR3 reads CASQGVGETQYF. The CDR3 nucleotides read TGTGCCAGCCAGGGAGTGGGAGAGACCCAGTACTTC. V usage is TRBV2 and J usage is TRBJ2-5; TRBD1 or TRBD2 may be the D gene (5 bases each). The CDR3 is made up of 12 amino acids. The V gene lost 8 bases and the J gene lost 4 bases, with 11 bases spanning the gap. Looked up from germline, CDR1 is SNHLY and CDR2 is FYNNEI.

In its sample, this clone is medium-sized. V usage is TRBV4-1 and J usage is TRBJ1-6; D call uncertain. Trimming took off 4 bases at V and 9 bases at J, with 10 bases between the two ends. Germline CDR1 MGHRA, CDR2 YSYEKL. The CDR3 length is 13 residues. The CDR3 DNA is TGCGCCAGCAGCCCCGATCGCACTTCACCCCTCCACTTT. Residues: CASSPDRTSPLHF.